The TCR beta chain described here comes from a study of blood T cells in healthy people across ages. Study summary: Capture by template switching was about one barcoded beta molecule per two T cells.

CDR1 is SGDLS, CDR2 YYNGEE, per germline. The CDR3 is 14 residues long. Trimming removed 3 bases at V and 1 base at J, with 11 bases between. At least 5.5 micrograms of total RNA were extracted per sample. This clonotype was counted only a few times. Together with a sample-barcoded 5' primer, a J-beta primer mix was included in a second PCR lasting about 7 to 12 cycles. TCRdb called the 5' RACE reads again in MiXCR, with one record for every CDR3 protein. The profile shows around 700,000 distinct CDR3 sequences, about 25% of them singletons. Separately, the same data were catalogued under a study of T cells of mothers and their children. That paper notes: The sample comes from some 10 healthy Caucasian donors: mothers and children. No T cell clones of persistent microchimeric origin were detected.

Material for sequencing was blood. The receptor was derived from a boy aged 5 to 17 in good health. The J gene is TRBJ2-7, the V gene TRBV9; D might be TRBD2 (5 bases). The CDR3 sequence: CASSANLASYEQYF. Written as DNA, the CDR3 is TGTGCCAGCAGCGCCAATCTAGCTTCCTACGAGCAGTACTTC.